A selection of T cell receptor beta chains follows, all from one sample in a study of T cell repertoires in cytomegalovirus infection. TCRdb fed the reads into MiXCR, producing one record per CDR3 protein. The sample has about 400,000 distinct CDR3 sequences, 15% to 20% seen once; the top ten hold around 8.6%. The sequenced material came from PBMCs. These receptors were obtained from a human donor in good health (CMV status not recorded). Some clones in this sample may be carry-over from other donors' samples. CDR3s include the opening cysteine and the closing phenylalanine or tryptophan. Each record gives: D gene, J gene, CDR3 length, V gene, clone size, CDR3 protein, CDR3 DNA. D genes are given only for firm matches. Size values are once, few and many counts, or a class for expanded clones, and some rows have none.

-	TRBJ2-3	13	TRBV6-2/TRBV6-3	-	CASSYWRTDTQYF	TGTGCCAGCAGTTACTGGCGAACAGATACGCAGTATTTT
-	TRBJ2-4	13	TRBV12-3/TRBV12-4	-	CASSPLSSNIQYF	TGTGCCAGCAGCCCCCTCTCATCTAACATTCAGTACTTC
-	TRBJ2-2	13	TRBV7-2	many	CASSLVITGELFF	TGTGCCAGCAGCTTAGTAATCACCGGGGAGCTGTTTTTT
TRBD2	TRBJ2-1	19	TRBV10-1	many	CASSESGTSGRAPYNEQFF	TGCGCCAGCAGTGAGTCAGGGACTAGCGGGAGAGCCCCCTACAATGAGCAGTTCTTC
-	TRBJ2-3	16	TRBV2	few	CASRPGWGAGTDTQYF	TGTGCCAGCAGGCCAGGTTGGGGGGCTGGGACAGATACGCAGTATTTT
-	TRBJ2-5	14	TRBV7-2	many	CASSLGGTTETQYF	TGTGCCAGCAGCTTAGGGGGGACCACAGAGACCCAGTACTTC
-	TRBJ1-6	15	TRBV2	few	CASKVQGLNNSPLHF	TGTGCCAGCAAAGTGCAGGGCCTTAATAATTCACCCCTCCACTTT
-	TRBJ1-4	15	TRBV5-1	-	CASSAGAGTNEKLFF	TGCGCCAGCAGCGCAGGGGCAGGAACTAATGAAAAACTGTTTTTT
-	TRBJ2-3	17	TRBV5-4	many	CASSLPKTGLQSDTQYF	TGTGCCAGCAGCTTGCCCAAAACGGGCCTTCAGTCAGATACGCAGTATTTT
-	TRBJ2-5	15	TRBV4-1	-	CASSYRPGGLETQYF	TGCGCCAGCAGCTACCGTCCTGGCGGGTTGGAGACCCAGTACTTC
TRBD2	TRBJ2-1	16	TRBV5-4	few	CASSPAGGPSYNEQFF	TGTGCCAGCAGTCCAGCGGGAGGGCCCTCCTACAATGAGCAGTTCTTC
-	TRBJ2-2	13	TRBV29-1	-	CSVDGSGTGELFF	TGCAGCGTTGATGGGTCAGGCACCGGGGAGCTGTTTTTT
TRBD2	TRBJ2-1	16	TRBV7-2	many	CASSQHAGGSYNEQFF	TGTGCCAGCAGCCAACATGCGGGGGGCTCCTACAATGAGCAGTTCTTC
TRBD1	TRBJ2-7	11	TRBV6-5	-	CASSRGHEQYF	TGTGCCTCCTCAAGGGGGCACGAGCAGTACTTC
-	TRBJ1-6	15	TRBV10-3	many	CAISESTGGFSPLHF	TGTGCCATCAGTGAGTCTACGGGGGGCTTTTCACCCCTCCACTTT
TRBD2	TRBJ2-7	16	TRBV12-3/TRBV12-4	few	CASSHRTSGRLYEQYF	TGTGCCAGCAGTCACAGGACTAGCGGGAGGCTATACGAGCAGTACTTC
-	TRBJ1-5	14	TRBV7-6	many	CASSLGVGDQPQHF	TGTGCCAGCAGCTTAGGGGTGGGTGATCAGCCCCAGCATTTT
-	TRBJ2-1	15	TRBV5-6	-	CASSLSWFQNNEQFF	TGTGCCAGCAGCTTGTCGTGGTTTCAGAACAATGAGCAGTTCTTC
-	TRBJ2-2	17	TRBV7-2	once	CASSSRRGAGPPGELFF	TGTGCCAGCAGCTCGAGAAGGGGGGCAGGTCCCCCCGGGGAGCTGTTTTTT
-	TRBJ2-3	15	TRBV20-1	-	CSASGAGASTDTQYF	TGCAGTGCTAGTGGGGCGGGGGCTAGCACAGATACGCAGTATTTT
-	TRBJ2-3	16	TRBV12-3/TRBV12-4	few	CASIFVGLDPSDTQYF	TGTGCCAGCATCTTCGTCGGGCTAGATCCCTCAGATACGCAGTATTTT
-	TRBJ1-5	18	TRBV4-1	few	CASSRVPPAGRGNQPQHF	TGCGCCAGCAGCCGAGTACCCCCCGCAGGGAGAGGCAATCAGCCCCAGCATTTT
-	TRBJ2-6	23	TRBV12-3/TRBV12-4	-	CASSFGRRHSDADKLSGANVLTF	TGTGCCAGCAGTTTTGGTAGGAGACACTCCGACGCTGATAAACTCTCTGGGGCCAACGTCCTGACTTTC
TRBD1	TRBJ2-2	15	TRBV6-2/TRBV6-3	-	CASSVQGAGIGELFF	TGTGCCAGCAGTGTACAGGGGGCAGGGATCGGGGAGCTGTTTTTT
TRBD2	TRBJ2-1	20	TRBV7-9	few	CASSPTSGSLGASWYNEQFF	TGTGCCAGCAGCCCTACTAGCGGGAGTTTAGGTGCATCCTGGTACAATGAGCAGTTCTTC
TRBD2	TRBJ2-1	12	TRBV12-3/TRBV12-4	many	CAAGLIQDEQFF	TGTGCCGCGGGACTAATACAAGATGAGCAGTTCTTC
-	TRBJ2-7	14	TRBV20-1	once	CSARSRSGEDEQYF	TGCAGTGCTAGATCGAGGTCGGGGGAGGACGAGCAGTACTTC
TRBD2	TRBJ2-3	14	TRBV6-1	-	CASRTGRESDTQYF	TGTGCCAGCAGAACTGGGCGGGAGTCAGATACGCAGTATTTT
TRBD2	TRBJ2-5	15	TRBV2	few	CASSGNSGGQETQYF	TGTGCCAGCAGTGGAAATAGCGGGGGACAAGAGACCCAGTACTTC